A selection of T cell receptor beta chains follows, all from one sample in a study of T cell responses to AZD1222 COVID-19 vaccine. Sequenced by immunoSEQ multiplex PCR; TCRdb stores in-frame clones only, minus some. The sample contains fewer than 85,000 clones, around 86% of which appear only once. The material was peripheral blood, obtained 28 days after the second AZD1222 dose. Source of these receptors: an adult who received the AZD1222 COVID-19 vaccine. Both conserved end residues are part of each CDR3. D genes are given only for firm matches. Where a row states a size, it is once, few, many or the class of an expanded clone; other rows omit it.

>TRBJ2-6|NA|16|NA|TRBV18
TGTGCCAGCTCGATGTTACCCGTCTCTGGGGCCAACGTCCTGACTTTC
CASSMLPVSGANVLTF
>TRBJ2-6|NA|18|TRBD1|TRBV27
TGTGCCAGCAGTCTGCGGACAGGTGGTAAGGCCGGGGCCAACGTCCTGACTTTC
CASSLRTGGKAGANVLTF
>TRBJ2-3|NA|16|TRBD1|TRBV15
TGTGCCACCAGCAAAGGGACAGGCCAAAGGACAGATACGCAGTATTTT
CATSKGTGQRTDTQYF
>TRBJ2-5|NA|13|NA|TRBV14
TGTGCCAGCAGCCTCTACTTGGGAGAGACCCAGTACTTC
CASSLYLGETQYF
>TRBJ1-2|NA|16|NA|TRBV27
TGTGCCAGCAGACCCTTTTCCGGGGGGAGGGGATATGGCTACACCTTC
CASRPFSGGRGYGYTF
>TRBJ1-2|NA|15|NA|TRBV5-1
TGCGCCAGCAGCTCGGGCCAGGGGAGAGGGTATGGCTACACCTTC
CASSSGQGRGYGYTF
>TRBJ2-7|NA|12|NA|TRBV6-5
TGTGCCACCCCGCCAGTTGCCTACGAGCAGTACTTC
CATPPVAYEQYF
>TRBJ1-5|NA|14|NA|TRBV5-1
TGCGCCAGCAGCTTGGATTTGGGCAATCAGCCCCAGCATTTT
CASSLDLGNQPQHF
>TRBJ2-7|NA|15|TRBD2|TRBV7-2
TGTGCCAGCAGCTGGACTAGCGGGGGGGGATACGAGCAGTACTTC
CASSWTSGGGYEQYF
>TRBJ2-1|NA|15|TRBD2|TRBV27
TGTGCCAGCAGTTTAGCTAGCGGGGGGGCCGGGGAGCAGTTCTTC
CASSLASGGAGEQFF
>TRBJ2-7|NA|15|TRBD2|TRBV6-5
TGTGCCAGCAGACCGCGAGCGGGGAGCTCCTACGAGCAGTACTTC
CASRPRAGSSYEQYF
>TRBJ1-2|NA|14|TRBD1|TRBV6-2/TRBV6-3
TGTGCCAGCAGTTCAACCGGGACAGGGGTTGGCTACACCTTC
CASSSTGTGVGYTF
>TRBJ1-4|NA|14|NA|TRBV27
TGTGCCAGCAGTAAGGACAGAAATAATGAAAAACTGTTTTTT
CASSKDRNNEKLFF
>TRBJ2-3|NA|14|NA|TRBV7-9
TGTGCCAGCAGCCGTCCCAGGGTACCAGATACGCAGTATTTT
CASSRPRVPDTQYF
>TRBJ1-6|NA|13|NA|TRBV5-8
TGTGCCAGCAGCTTGGCGGACTTCTCACCCCTCCACTTT
CASSLADFSPLHF
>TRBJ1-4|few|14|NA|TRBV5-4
TGTGCCAGCAGCTTAGGGGGGAACGTTGAAAAACTGTTTTTT
CASSLGGNVEKLFF
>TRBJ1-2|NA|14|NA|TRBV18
TGTGCCAGCTCACCGGATCCTAAAGACTATGGCTACACCTTC
CASSPDPKDYGYTF
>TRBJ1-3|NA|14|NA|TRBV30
TGTGCCTGGAGTCGCCTCCAGGGAGGAAACACCATATATTTT
CAWSRLQGGNTIYF
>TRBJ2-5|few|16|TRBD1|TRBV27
TGTGCCAGCAGTTTATCGGGACAGGGGGCACAAGAGACCCAGTACTTC
CASSLSGQGAQETQYF
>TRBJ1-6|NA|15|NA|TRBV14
TGTGCCAGCAGCCAAGAGTACCGCGATAATTCACCCCTCCACTTT
CASSQEYRDNSPLHF
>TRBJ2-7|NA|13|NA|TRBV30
TGTGCCTGGGCGGCGAACCGACCCTACGAGCAGTACTTC
CAWAANRPYEQYF
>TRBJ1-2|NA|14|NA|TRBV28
TGTGCCAGCACCACTCCCGCTGCAGCCTATGGCTACACCTTC
CASTTPAAAYGYTF
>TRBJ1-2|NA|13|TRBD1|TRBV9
TGTGCCAGCAGCACCCAGACAGGGGAGGGCTACACCTTC
CASSTQTGEGYTF
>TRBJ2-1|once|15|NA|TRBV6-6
TGTGCCAGCACCCCCGGACTACCCTCCTACAATGAGCAGTTCTTC
CASTPGLPSYNEQFF
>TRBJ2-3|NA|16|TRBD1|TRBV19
TGTGCCAGTAGTCCGGACAGGGGACAAACCACAGATACGCAGTATTTT
CASSPDRGQTTDTQYF
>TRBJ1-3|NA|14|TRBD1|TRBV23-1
TGCGCCAGCAGCCTCCTGAGACAGGGGAACACCATATATTTT
CASSLLRQGNTIYF
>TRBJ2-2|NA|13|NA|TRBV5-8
TGTGCCAGCAGCTTGGAAGGGGGTTTGGAGCTGTTTTTT
CASSLEGGLELFF
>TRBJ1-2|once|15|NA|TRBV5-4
TGTGCCAGCAGCTTGAGTAGGCCAGGGCCTTATGGCTACACCTTC
CASSLSRPGPYGYTF
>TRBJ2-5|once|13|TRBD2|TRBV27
TGTGCCAGCAGCAAGACTAGCGGGGAGACCCAGTACTTC
CASSKTSGETQYF
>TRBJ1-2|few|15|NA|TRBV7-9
TGTGCCAGCACCCGAGAGGGGCTTTTCAAGTATGGCTACACCTTC
CASTREGLFKYGYTF
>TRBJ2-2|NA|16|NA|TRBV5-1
TGCGCCAGCAGCTTGACCCCGGGACAAGACACCGGGGAGCTGTTTTTT
CASSLTPGQDTGELFF
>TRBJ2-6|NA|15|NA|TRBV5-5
TGTGCCAGCAGCTTCGCGAACTCTGGGGCCAACGTCCTGACTTTC
CASSFANSGANVLTF
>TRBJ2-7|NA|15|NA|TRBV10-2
TGCGCCAGCAGTGAGTCAGGGGGGCGGGTATACGAGCAGTACTTC
CASSESGGRVYEQYF
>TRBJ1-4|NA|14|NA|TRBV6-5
TGTGCCAGCAGCGACGGGGGGTATAATGAAAAACTGTTTTTT
CASSDGGYNEKLFF
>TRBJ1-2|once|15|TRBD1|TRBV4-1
TGCGCCAGCAGCCAGGGCCAGGGGGCTGGCTATGGCTACACCTTC
CASSQGQGAGYGYTF
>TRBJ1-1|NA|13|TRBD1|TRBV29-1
TGCAGCGTTAGAGGGGGCGGGGACACTGAAGCTTTCTTT
CSVRGGGDTEAFF
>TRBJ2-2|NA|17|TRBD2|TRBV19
TGTGCCACAGAGAACCTTCTAGCGGGGGGCGGGACCGGGGAGCTGTTTTTT
CATENLLAGGGTGELFF
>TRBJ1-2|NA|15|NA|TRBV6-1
TGTGCCAGCAGTGAAGGCGGGCAGCGGAGGTATGGCTACACCTTC
CASSEGGQRRYGYTF
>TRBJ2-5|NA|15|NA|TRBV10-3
TGTGCCATCAGTGAGTCGCGAGGGTTCAAAGAGACCCAGTACTTC
CAISESRGFKETQYF
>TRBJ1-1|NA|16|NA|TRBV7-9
TGTGCCAGCAGCCCAGTCGTCGGGAACATGAACACTGAAGCTTTCTTT
CASSPVVGNMNTEAFF
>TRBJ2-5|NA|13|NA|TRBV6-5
TGTGCCAGCAGTTACGTGGGCCGGGAGACCCAGTACTTC
CASSYVGRETQYF
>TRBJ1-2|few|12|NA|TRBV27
TGTGCCAGCAGGGACACCACCTATGGCTACACCTTC
CASRDTTYGYTF
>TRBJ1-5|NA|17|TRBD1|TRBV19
TGTGCCAGTAGTATAGATCTTGGCGGACAGGGGGAACAGCCCCAGCATTTT
CASSIDLGGQGEQPQHF
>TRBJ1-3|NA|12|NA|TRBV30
TGTGCCTGGTTTTCCTCCGGAAACACCATATATTTT
CAWFSSGNTIYF
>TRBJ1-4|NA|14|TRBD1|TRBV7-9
TGTGCCAGCAGCTCCCCAGGGGGTAATGAAAAACTGTTTTTT
CASSSPGGNEKLFF
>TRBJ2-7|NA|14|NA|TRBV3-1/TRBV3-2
TGTGCCAGCAGCGAAGGACGGGGGTCGGGAGAGCAGTACTTC
CASSEGRGSGEQYF
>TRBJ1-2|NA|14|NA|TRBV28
TGTGCCAGCAGTCCGACAGGCCCAAACTATGGCTACACCTTC
CASSPTGPNYGYTF
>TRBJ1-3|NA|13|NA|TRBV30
TGTGCCTGGAGTGTAGGGGCTGGAAACACCATATATTTT
CAWSVGAGNTIYF
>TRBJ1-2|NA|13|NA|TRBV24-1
TGTGCCACCTGGCCCTCGGATAACTATGGCTACACCTTC
CATWPSDNYGYTF
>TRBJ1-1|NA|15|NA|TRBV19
TGTGCCAGTAAGGAGGGGGGGCGCTTTGGACCTGAAGCTTTCTTT
CASKEGGRFGPEAFF